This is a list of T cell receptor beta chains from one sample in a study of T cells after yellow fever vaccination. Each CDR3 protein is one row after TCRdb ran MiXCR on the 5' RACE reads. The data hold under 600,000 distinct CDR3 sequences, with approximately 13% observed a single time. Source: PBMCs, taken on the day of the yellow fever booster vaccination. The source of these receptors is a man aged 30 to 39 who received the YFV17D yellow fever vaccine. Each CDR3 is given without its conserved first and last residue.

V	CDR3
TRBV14	ASSQGPRERRETQY
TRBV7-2	ASSLAGETSGMYEQY
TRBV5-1	ASSLAISWETQY
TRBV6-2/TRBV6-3	ASGSPASGPNEQF
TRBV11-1	ASSLNSGTSVRGTKNIQY
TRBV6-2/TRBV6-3	ASNRDGKALGTNSPHH
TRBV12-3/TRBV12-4	ASGQGTTNEQF
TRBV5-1	ASSLGATLGKLF
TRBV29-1	SIQQGIETQY
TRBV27	ASSRDRTTEAF
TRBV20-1	SAMGRESQETQY
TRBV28	ASSLPGGGTDTQY
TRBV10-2	ASSEFYRDQPQH
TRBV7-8	ASSLRSVKRDQETQY
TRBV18	ASSPYTLAGANVLT
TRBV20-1	SARDALLAGSTDTQY
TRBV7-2	ASSQRRGTEAF
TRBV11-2	ASSHNAGLSYNEQF
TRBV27	ASSRKGQPQETQY
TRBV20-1	SASVSSYNSPLH
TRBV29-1	TTSRRLSQETQY
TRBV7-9	ASTRTSGPQGTDTQY
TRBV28	ASISGGGPETQY
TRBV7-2	ASSSSYQETQY
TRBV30	AWSVRSSGTINEQF
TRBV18	ASTAENYGYT
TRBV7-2	ASSLLRLAGNQETQY
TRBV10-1	ASSEGGLAGIYEQY
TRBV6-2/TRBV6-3	ASYGAGDNEQF
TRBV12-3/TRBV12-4	ATAPARRPKNIQY
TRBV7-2	ASSLTRDIYEQY
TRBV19	ASSLAGDAYNEQF